Below are 10 T cell receptor beta chains sequenced from a single sample in a study of blood T cell repertoires in COVID-19. The data were produced by immunoSEQ multiplex PCR, yet TCRdb's version contains in-frame clones alone and is incomplete. The table has about 50,000 clones, approximately 85% seen once. Source material: peripheral blood. These receptors were taken from a human donor in a cohort sampled during active COVID-19. The donor label of this sample is uncertain.

This rearrangement joins TRBV18 to TRBJ1-1; 7 nucleotides align to TRBD1. With V trimmed by 5 bases and J by 7 bases, 7 bases remained unmatched. This CDR3 comprises 13 residues. Looked up from germline, CDR1 is KGHSH and CDR2 is LQKENI. CDR3 DNA: TGTGCCAGCTCAAAAGGGGGCGGCAATGAAGCTTTCTTT. Protein sequence: CASSKGGGNEAFF.

The chain joins TRBV28 to TRBJ1-3, with a tentative D call TRBD1 (5 bases). Germline values: CDR1 MDHEN, CDR2 SYDVKM. This CDR3 is built from 14 residues. The V end lost 7 bases, the J end lost 0 bases, and 10 bases lay between the germline ends. This CDR3 reads CASNYRSSGNTIYF. The DNA for the CDR3 is TGTGCCAGCAACTACAGGAGCTCTGGAAACACCATATATTTT.

The chain has TRBV29-1 and TRBJ2-3; D is unresolved. V lost 6 bases, J lost 3 bases, and 7 bases lay in between. This CDR3 comprises 11 residues. Germline CDR1 and CDR2: SQVTM and ANQGSEA. CDR3 sequence (DNA): TGCAGCGTAGCAGCGACAGATACGCAGTATTTT. Translated: CSVAATDTQYF.

In DNA form, the CDR3 reads TGCGCCAGCAGCTTGGGGCAGGGGATCTCAGATACGCAGTATTTT. It is translated as CASSLGQGISDTQYF. This chain connects TRBV5-1 to TRBJ2-3, with D possibly being TRBD1 (6 bases). The germline V gene encodes CDR1 SGHRS and CDR2 YFSETQ. The CDR3 covers 15 residues. Trimming shortened V by 0 bases and J by 4 bases, and 12 bases separated the two germline ends.

The rearrangement links TRBV5-1 to TRBJ1-5; no clear D. Germline V CDR1 and CDR2: SGHRS, YFSETQ. Trimming pared 4 bases from V and 6 bases from J, leaving 11 bases between. This CDR3 has 13 amino acids. CDR3 amino acids: CASSRYPGQPQHF. For the CDR3, the DNA is TGCGCCAGCAGCAGGTATCCGGGTCAGCCCCAGCATTTT.

The chain has TRBV7-2 and TRBJ2-1; tentative D call: TRBD1 (6 bases). V gave up 6 bases and J gave up 0 bases, with 18 bases separating them. This CDR3 region has 17 residues. Germline values: CDR1 SGHTA, CDR2 FQGNSA. The CDR3: CASSFQGGTGSYNEQFF. The CDR3 nucleotides are TGTGCCAGCAGTTTCCAAGGGGGTACGGGCTCCTACAATGAGCAGTTCTTC. The whole variable domain, remainder taken from reference TRBV7-2 and TRBJ2-1, is GAGVSQSPSNKVTEKGKDVELRCDPISGHTALYWYRQSLGQGLEFLIYFQGNSAPDKSGLPSDRFSAERTGGSVSTLTIQRTQQEDSAVYLCASSFQGGTGSYNEQFFGPGTRLTVL.

The chain employs TRBV5-1 and TRBJ2-2; 7 bases line up with TRBD2. The CDR3 runs 15 residues. Trimming cost V 7 bases and J 6 bases; bases outside gene matches: 12. Germline-derived CDR1 and CDR2 are SGHRS and YFSETQ. The CDR3: CASSWEGEVAGELFF. In DNA, the CDR3 is TGCGCCAGCTCCTGGGAGGGCGAGGTGGCCGGGGAGCTGTTTTTT.

The chain recombines TRBV27 with TRBJ2-2; weak D call: TRBD1 (5 bases). V shed 6 bases and J shed 1 base, with 18 bases lying between them. The CDR3 covers 17 residues. CDR1 and CDR2 (germline): MNHEY, SMNVEV (reference sequence). The CDR3 nucleotides are TGTGCCAGCAGACAAGCTAGGGGCAGGGTGAACACCGGGGAGCTGTTTTTT. It encodes CASRQARGRVNTGELFF.

This clone occurred a few times. The chain uses TRBV5-4 and TRBJ2-5; D is possibly TRBD2 (6 bases). The germline V gene encodes CDR1 SGHNT and CDR2 YYREEE (reference sequence). The V gene lost 0 bases and the J gene lost 5 bases, with 11 bases spanning the gap. This CDR3 has 14 amino acids. CDR3 in amino acids: CASSLGRGSETQYF. CDR3 bases: TGTGCCAGCAGCTTGGGGCGGGGATCGGAGACCCAGTACTTC.

This clone was seen only a few times. V gene TRBV2 combines with J gene TRBJ2-2, with 8 bases aligning to TRBD2. The CDR3 contains 14 residues. V lost 7 bases to trimming and J lost 5 bases; unmatched junction nucleotides: 6. CDR1 and CDR2 from the germline V gene are SNHLY and FYNNEI. The CDR3: CASKGGGLTGELFF. Written as DNA, the CDR3 is TGTGCCAGCAAAGGCGGGGGGTTAACCGGGGAGCTGTTTTTT.